Below, one T cell receptor beta chain is given with its context. Its antigen is currently unknown. Donors showed nominal health when sampled, although they likely had unrecorded immune exposures. This sample stems from a study of cytomegalovirus exposure and HLA in healthy donors. Findings of the study overall: In a later analysis, compared with equally common non-associated chains, HLA-associated beta chains were more expanded. Sequencing likely caused a cluster of highly shared sequence variants. Prior analysis indicated that the majority of TCR beta V segments exhibited productivity approximately 87% or approximately 30% of the time.

Researchers ran the PCR with 60 Vbeta and 13 Jbeta primers. Produced via immunoSEQ multiplex PCR; TCRdb's table is partial and in-frame only. The profile shows around 200,000 clones, 83% of them singletons. The sample taken for sequencing was PBMCs. The sequence was obtained from a girl aged 10 to 17 in good health and CMV-seronegative.

CDR3 in amino acids: CASGLDTDYEQYF. The CDR3 DNA is TGTGCTAGTGGTTTGGACACAGACTACGAGCAGTACTTC. The V call is TRBV12-5, the J call TRBJ2-7; D is ambiguous. Trimming pared 1 base from V and 3 bases from J, leaving 7 bases between. Germline CDR1 and CDR2: LGHNT and FRNRAP. This CDR3 is 13 amino acids long.